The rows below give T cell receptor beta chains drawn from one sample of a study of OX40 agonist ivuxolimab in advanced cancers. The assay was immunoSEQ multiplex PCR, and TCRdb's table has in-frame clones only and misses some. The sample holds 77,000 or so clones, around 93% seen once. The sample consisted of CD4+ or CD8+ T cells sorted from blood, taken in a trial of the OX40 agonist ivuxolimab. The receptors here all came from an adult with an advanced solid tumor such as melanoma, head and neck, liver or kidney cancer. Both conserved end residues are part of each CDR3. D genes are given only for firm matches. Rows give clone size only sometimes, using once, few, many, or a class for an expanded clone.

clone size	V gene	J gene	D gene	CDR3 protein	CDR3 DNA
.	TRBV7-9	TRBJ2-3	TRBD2	CASSLGTSGGFTQYF	TGTGCCAGCAGCTTGGGGACTAGCGGGGGGTTTACGCAGTATTTT
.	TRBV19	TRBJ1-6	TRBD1	CASSTAGTDNSPLHF	TGTGCCAGTAGTACCGCCGGGACAGATAATTCACCCCTCCACTTT
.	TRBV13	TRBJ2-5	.	CASSLGLRETQYF	TGTGCCAGCAGCTTAGGCCTAAGGGAGACCCAGTACTTC
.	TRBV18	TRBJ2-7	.	CASSPPGVYEQYF	TGTGCCAGCTCACCACCAGGGGTCTACGAGCAGTACTTC
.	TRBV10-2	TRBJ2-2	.	CASSAAGTNTGELFF	TGCGCCAGCAGTGCGGCAGGAACGAACACCGGGGAGCTGTTTTTT
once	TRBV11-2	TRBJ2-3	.	CASSFTTTGTDTQYF	TGTGCCAGCAGCTTCACTACTACAGGCACAGATACGCAGTATTTT
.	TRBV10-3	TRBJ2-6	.	CAISPDMSGANVLTF	TGTGCCATCAGCCCAGACATGTCTGGGGCCAACGTCCTGACTTTC
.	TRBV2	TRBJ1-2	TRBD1	CASSEGLRQGLSYGYTF	TGTGCCAGCAGTGAAGGATTAAGACAGGGTCTAAGCTATGGCTACACCTTC
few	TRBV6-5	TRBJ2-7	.	CASSYLYEQYF	TGTGCCAGCAGTTACTTATACGAGCAGTACTTC
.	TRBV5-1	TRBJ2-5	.	CASSLQDGETQYF	TGCGCCAGCAGCTTGCAGGACGGGGAGACCCAGTACTTC
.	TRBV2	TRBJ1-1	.	CASGEHMNTEAFF	TGTGCCAGCGGGGAACACATGAACACTGAAGCTTTCTTT